This T cell receptor (beta chain) comes out of a study of cytomegalovirus exposure and HLA in healthy donors. Sequenced by immunoSEQ multiplex PCR; TCRdb stores in-frame clones only, minus some. The data hold some 140,000 clones, with roughly 79% observed a single time. Separate from the approximately 670-subject first cohort, the roughly 120-subject validation cohort was the one that the donors belonged to. Study-level findings and limits: Cytomegalovirus-associated TCR beta chains were listed, numbering 150 to 200. According to a subsequent analysis, TCR clusters from the first cohort were inclined to appear together in the 120 validation repertoires.

Remarks on this clone: Its antigen is unidentified.

Germline V lookup: CDR1 LNHNV, CDR2 YYDKDF (reference sequence). J lost 2 bases, V lost 3 bases, and 7 bases had no gene match. This CDR3 region has 16 residues. The chain combines TRBV15 with TRBJ2-7, with 10 bases that match TRBD2. This TCR derives from a man between 25 and 39 years old in good health and CMV-seropositive. The specimen sequenced was PBMCs. In DNA, the CDR3 is TGTGCCACCAGCAGGCCGGGACTAGCGAGAACCTACGAGCAGTACTTC. It yields the protein CATSRPGLARTYEQYF.